This T cell receptor beta chain came from a study of blood T cell repertoires in COVID-19. Study overall: The United States, Italy and Spain were the sources of the acute and convalescent COVID-19 samples. From T cells, B-cell-depleted T cells, or PBMCs came the material, which was cDNA or gDNA.

Authors' analysis steps: Cell counts per sample came from amplifying reference gene primers. Only in-frame clones appear in the TCRdb table, and some are missing; sequencing was by immunoSEQ multiplex PCR. From that table come the V and J calls and clone size; the DNA was used to work out D and trimming. In the table there are about 140,000 clones, about 83% of which are singletons. CDR1 is MNHEY and CDR2 is SVGAGI in the germline V gene. Trimming cost V 0 bases and J 4 bases, with 13 bases left between them. CDR3 size: 15 residues. Sequenced input: peripheral blood. The TCR originated in a woman aged 35 to 49 with acute or convalescent COVID-19. V gene TRBV6-5 combines with J gene TRBJ2-7; D not certain. CDR3 sequence: CASSYSFTGSYEQYF. The CDR3, as DNA: TGTGCCAGCAGTTACTCCTTTACGGGTTCTTACGAGCAGTACTTC.